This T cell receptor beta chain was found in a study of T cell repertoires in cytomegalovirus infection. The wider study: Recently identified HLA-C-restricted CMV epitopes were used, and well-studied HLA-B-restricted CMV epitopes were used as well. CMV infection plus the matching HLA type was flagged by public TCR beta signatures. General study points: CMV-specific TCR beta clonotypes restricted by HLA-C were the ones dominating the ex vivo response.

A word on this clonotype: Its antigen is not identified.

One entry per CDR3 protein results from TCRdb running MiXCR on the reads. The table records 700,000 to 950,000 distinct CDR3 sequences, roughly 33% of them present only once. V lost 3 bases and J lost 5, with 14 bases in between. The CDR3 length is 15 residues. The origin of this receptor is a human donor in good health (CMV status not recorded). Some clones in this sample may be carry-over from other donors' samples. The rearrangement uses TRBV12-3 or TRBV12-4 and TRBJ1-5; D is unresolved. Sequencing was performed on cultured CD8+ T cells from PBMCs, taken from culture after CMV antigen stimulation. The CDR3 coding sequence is TGTGCCAGCAGTTTCACCGGTCCTGGGGATCAGCCCCAGCATTTT. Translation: CASSFTGPGDQPQHF.